Listed below are T cell receptor beta chains from one sample, sequenced in a study of CD8 T cells in Susac syndrome. TCRdb processed the immunoSEQ multiplex PCR reads anew with MiXCR; each CDR3 protein has one entry. This table holds 300,000 or so distinct CDR3 sequences, about 91% found once. Specimen: CD4+ T cells from PBMCs. These receptors were collected from a human donor with multiple sclerosis. Each CDR3 is given with its conserved first and last residue. A D gene is named only where the DNA matches it firmly. Rows may omit the clone size; those that give it use once, few, many or a size class.

.,TRBV7-2,TRBJ2-1,once,CASSWGTANEQFF,TGTGCCAGCAGCTGGGGGACGGCCAATGAGCAGTTCTTC
.,TRBV3-1,TRBJ2-2,.,CASSALAENTGELFF,TGTGCCAGCAGTGCCTTAGCAGAGAACACCGGGGAGCTGTTTTTT
.,TRBV10-3,TRBJ1-1,.,CFTRRNTEAFF,TGTTTCACACGGAGGAACACTGAAGCTTTCTTT
.,TRBV6-5,TRBJ2-7,.,CASSQGGPAYEQYF,TGTGCCAGCAGCCAGGGGGGGCCTGCCTACGAGCAGTACTTC
TRBD2,TRBV6-2/TRBV6-3,TRBJ2-2,.,CASSYAGGANTGELFF,TGTGCCAGCAGTTACGCGGGGGGGGCGAACACCGGGGAGCTGTTTTTT
.,TRBV30,TRBJ2-7,.,CAWSVVGSGEQYF,TGTGCCTGGAGTGTAGTGGGGTCCGGGGAGCAGTACTTC
.,TRBV6-2/TRBV6-3,TRBJ1-5,.,CASSYVAGSQPQHF,TGTGCCAGCAGTTACGTCGCGGGTTCCCAGCCCCAGCATTTT
TRBD2,TRBV20-1,TRBJ2-7,.,CSALGGGRGYEQYF,TGCAGTGCTCTCGGCGGCGGGAGGGGTTACGAGCAGTACTTC
TRBD1,TRBV6-1,TRBJ2-7,.,CASRPTGYILHEQYF,TGTGCCAGCAGGCCGACAGGGTACATTCTCCACGAGCAGTACTTC
.,TRBV14,TRBJ2-5,.,CASSQVRLGTQYF,TGTGCCAGCAGCCAAGTCCGCTTGGGGACCCAGTACTTC
.,TRBV19,TRBJ1-1,.,CASSFDPQGNTEAFF,TGTGCCAGTAGTTTCGATCCTCAGGGGAACACTGAAGCTTTCTTT
.,TRBV3-1,TRBJ2-7,.,CASSQGGGGQGTSEQYF,TGTGCCAGCAGCCAAGGGGGGGGAGGACAGGGGACTAGCGAGCAGTACTTC
TRBD2,TRBV7-3,TRBJ2-2,.,CASSLLPGGAGELFF,TGTGCCAGCAGCTTACTCCCGGGGGGGGCCGGGGAGCTGTTTTTT
.,TRBV12-3/TRBV12-4,TRBJ2-1,.,CASKVSQVYNEQFF,TGTGCCAGCAAGGTCAGTCAGGTTTACAATGAGCAGTTCTTC
.,TRBV7-9,TRBJ2-2,.,CASNSLARGPTGELFF,TGTGCCAGCAACTCGTTAGCCCGGGGGCCAACCGGGGAGCTGTTTTTT